This TCR beta chain originates from a study of regulatory and conventional T cells in RAG deficiency. Regarding the study as a whole: RAG-deficient patients showed markedly lower Shannon entropy and higher Simpson indices than control T-cell subsets. Patient subsets had shorter CDR3s; Omenn Treg-Tconv overlap exceeded 80%.

Turning to this clone: Antigen specificity is unknown.

Regulatory T cells were sorted from blood as CD4+ CD25-high CD127-low cells. V was shortened by 1 base and J by 2 bases, with 9 bases between the two germline ends. This CDR3 is built from 14 residues. Per germline, CDR1 MNHNS and CDR2 SASEGT. Profiled with immunoSEQ multiplex PCR; TCRdb holds only in-frame clones, not every one. Of just under 9,500 clones listed, more than 80% are singletons. The same specimen was also included in a second study, on regulatory T cells. That report adds: The PCR used 52 TRBV and 13 TRBJ primers.

The source of this sequence is a human donor in good health. The chain has TRBV6-1 and TRBJ2-7, with D tentatively TRBD2 (6 bases). The specimen sequenced was Tregs sorted from blood. The CDR3 protein is CASSEVGGPYEQYF. CDR3 in DNA: TGTGCCAGCAGTGAAGTGGGGGGTCCCTACGAGCAGTACTTC.